This T cell receptor (beta chain) is from a study of cytomegalovirus exposure and HLA in healthy donors. The study's findings and limits: Among the sequence variants, a highly shared cluster was likely an artifact of sequencing. Reports state that TCR beta sequences accurately predicted most subjects' HLA-A and HLA-B alleles. Some V segments, TRBV6-2 and TRBV6-3 among them, were indistinguishable and were therefore excluded.

The CDR3 covers 15 residues. CDR1 is LGHNA and CDR2 is YSLEER in the germline V gene. V was pared by 0 bases and J by 0 bases, with 6 bases between. Healthy donors of bone marrow made up the group. Of note for this clone: What it recognizes is unknown.

PCR primers comprised 60 Vbeta and 13 Jbeta primers. Method: immunoSEQ multiplex PCR; TCRdb's copy keeps in-frame clones and lacks some. Here the sample spans 160,000 or so clones, about 80% being singletons. V is TRBV4-3 and J is TRBJ1-3; D gene uncertain. The specimen sequenced was PBMCs. This receptor was obtained from a man in his thirties or forties in good health and CMV-seronegative. The CDR3 DNA reads TGCGCCAGCAGCCAAGAGCCCTACTCTGGAAACACCATATATTTT. As protein: CASSQEPYSGNTIYF.